This T cell receptor beta chain is from a study of OX40 agonist ivuxolimab in advanced cancers. Study context: The diagnoses of dose-escalation patients were hepatocellular carcinoma, melanoma, renal cell or head and neck cancer. People who had prior anti-PD-1, anti-PD-L1 or anti-CTLA-4 therapy could take part, and 35% to 50% had some.

General study findings and limits: Relatively little clonal expansion, among the lowest observed, appeared in partial responders at 0.1-3.0 mg/kg.

Assay used: immunoSEQ multiplex PCR; TCRdb lists only in-frame clones, some missing. The table has some 19,000 clones, about 83% seen once. V lost 5 bases to trimming and J lost 1 base, with 7 bases between them. The CDR3 loop spans 13 amino acids. CDR1 and CDR2 (germline): SGHRS, YFSETQ. Autoimmune disease history or systemic immunosuppression led to patient exclusion. A word on this clone: Its matching antigen is unknown.

The clonotype comes from an adult with an advanced solid tumor such as melanoma, head and neck, liver or kidney cancer. This specimen was CD4+ or CD8+ T cells sorted from blood, taken in a trial of the OX40 agonist ivuxolimab. The chain couples TRBV5-1 to TRBJ2-1; no definite D call. This CDR3 is CASRVDSYNEQFF. The CDR3 nucleotides read TGCGCCAGCAGGGTCGATTCCTACAATGAGCAGTTCTTC.